This T cell receptor beta chain originates from a study of T cells in Graves' hyperthyroidism and ophthalmopathy. Study findings and constraints: Through a model of 13 V-J features, ophthalmopathy was separated from stable hyperthyroidism. Peripheral blood also featured most of the thyroid clonotypes expanded above 0.001.

Amplification targeted TCR beta CDR3 regions from RNA transcripts. The primer set for the first-round RT-PCR of the TCR CDR3 was HTBI. TCRdb reprocessed the multiplex PCR reads via MiXCR and lists one record per CDR3 protein. The data contain hundreds of thousands of distinct CDR3 sequences, about 45% of them singletons. Germline V gene sequence: CDR1 SGHTA, CDR2 FQGNSA. V was clipped by 8 bases and J by 0 bases, with 20 bases between them. The length of the CDR3 is 16 residues. The study excluded patients with uncontrolled infection, other autoimmune disease, pregnancy or lactation. As regards this clonotype: Its antigen is as yet unknown.

The TCR comes from an adult man with Graves' disease, either hyperthyroidism or ophthalmopathy (not recorded which). The V call is TRBV7-2, the J call TRBJ2-7; a possible D gene is TRBD2 (6 bases). What was sequenced was peripheral blood or thyroid tissue (not recorded which). DNA for the CDR3: TGTGCCAGCTGCCCCCAGGGCGGGGTGGGCTCCTACGAGCAGTACTTC. Its protein product is CASCPQGGVGSYEQYF.